A single sample is the source of the 26 T cell receptor beta chains below, sequenced in a study of OX40 agonist ivuxolimab in advanced cancers. Clones were sequenced by immunoSEQ multiplex PCR, and TCRdb holds only the in-frame ones, with some missing. Of about 46,000 clones in the sample, 70% to 85% were seen once. Here the sequenced sample was CD4+ or CD8+ T cells sorted from blood, taken in a trial of the OX40 agonist ivuxolimab. These receptors originate from an adult with an advanced solid tumor such as melanoma, head and neck, liver or kidney cancer.

V and J are TRBV9 and TRBJ1-1; no firm D call. Trimming removed 0 bases from V and 3 bases from J, with 6 bases in between. CDR1 is SGDLS and CDR2 is YYNGEE in the germline V gene. This CDR3 has 13 residues. In DNA, the CDR3 is TGTGCCAGCAGCGTAGAAGAGTACACTGAAGCTTTCTTT. Its protein product is CASSVEEYTEAFF.

This clone was recorded a few times. The chain uses TRBV5-1 and TRBJ1-2; D might be TRBD1 (6 bases). Germline-derived CDR1 and CDR2 are SGHRS and YFSETQ. This CDR3 comprises 13 residues. V lost 0 bases, J lost 8 bases, and 11 bases lay in between. This CDR3 is CASSLDRVDGYTF. The DNA of the CDR3 is TGCGCCAGCAGCTTGGACAGGGTTGACGGCTACACCTTC.

The rearrangement uses TRBV29-1 and TRBJ1-1; tentative D call: TRBD1 (6 bases). The length of the CDR3 is 13 residues. Trimming removed 6 bases from V and 7 bases from J, with 18 bases in between. The germline V gene has CDR1 SQVTM and CDR2 ANQGSEA. CDR3: CSVVVAGAGEAFF. The CDR3 nucleotides are TGCAGCGTCGTAGTGGCGGGGGCCGGTGAAGCTTTCTTT.

In its sample, this clone was seen a few times. The chain joins TRBV4-1 to TRBJ1-5; TRBD1 aligns across 9 bases. The J segment lost 7 bases and the V segment lost 1 base, leaving 11 bases of the junction unmatched. Per the germline V gene, CDR1 is MGHRA and CDR2 is YSYEKL. The CDR3 covers 17 residues. CDR3 sequence: CASSQARGQGGRQPQHF. The CDR3 region has the DNA TGCGCCAGCAGCCAAGCAAGGGGACAGGGAGGGAGGCAGCCCCAGCATTTT.

This chain connects TRBV6-1 to TRBJ1-6; no firm D call. CDR3 length: 15 residues. Germline V gene data show CDR1 as MNHNS and CDR2 as SASEGT. The ends were cut back, 3 bases at V and 0 bases at J, with 6 bases in the middle. The CDR3 spells CASSDVSSYNSPLHF. The CDR3 bases are TGTGCCAGCAGTGATGTGAGCTCCTATAATTCACCCCTCCACTTT.

With respect to this clone: This same CDR3 is encoded by further DNA sequences in the sample. The DNA for the CDR3 is TGTGCCAGTAGTATACTAGCGGGGGGGCGGACAGATACGCAGTATTTT. Its protein is CASSILAGGRTDTQYF. This chain uses TRBV19 with TRBJ2-3; 12 bases fit TRBD2. There are 16 residues in the CDR3. Trimming removed 2 bases from V and 3 bases from J; junction bases left unmatched: 3. Germline V gene lookup returns CDR1 LNHDA and CDR2 SQIVND (reference sequence).

This chain joins TRBV28 and TRBJ1-2; maybe TRBD1 (6 bases). The CDR3 runs 14 residues. Germline V gene sequence: CDR1 MDHEN, CDR2 SYDVKM. The V end was cut by 2 bases, the J end by 5 bases, with 12 bases between. In DNA form, the CDR3 reads TGTGCCAGCAGTTTACCGCGGGACATTTATGGCTACACCTTC. Protein: CASSLPRDIYGYTF.

The chain is built from TRBV6-5 and TRBJ2-7; tentative D call: TRBD1 (6 bases). V was shortened by 11 bases and J by 2 bases, with 16 bases between the two germline ends. The CDR3 is 13 residues long. CDR1 and CDR2 from the germline V gene are MNHEY and SVGAGI. The CDR3 DNA reads TGTGCCTCCCAGGGGATATATACCTACGAGCAGTACTTC. Encoded protein: CASQGIYTYEQYF.

This clone was seen once. CDR3 region: CASSDSSTGELFF. In nucleotides, the CDR3 is TGTGCCAGCAGTGACTCGAGTACCGGGGAGCTGTTTTTT. V usage is TRBV6-4 and J usage is TRBJ2-2; D uncertain. The ends were cut back, 0 bases at V and 5 bases at J, with 4 bases in the middle. The CDR3 sequence is 13 residues long. Germline lookup yields CDR1 MRHNA and CDR2 SNTAGT.

With respect to this clone: Other nucleotide sequences in the sample specify the same CDR3. The CDR3, as DNA: TGTGCCAGCAGTTTACTCAATCAGCCCCAGCATTTT. Translation: CASSLLNQPQHF. J is TRBJ1-5 and V is TRBV28; D gene ambiguous. CDR3 length: 12 amino acids. From germline, CDR1 is MDHEN and CDR2 SYDVKM. V lost 2 bases and J 3 bases, leaving 2 bases between the germline ends.

This sequence joins TRBV5-1 and TRBJ2-3; TRBD2 matches 9 bases. Germline loops: CDR1 SGHRS, CDR2 YFSETQ. This CDR3 has 15 amino acids. The trim removed 1 base at V and 3 bases at J, leaving 3 bases unmatched. CDR3: CASSLRLAGTDTQYF. In DNA form, the CDR3 reads TGCGCCAGCAGCTTGAGGCTAGCGGGGACAGATACGCAGTATTTT. Together with reference TRBV5-1 and TRBJ2-3, the CDR3 gives the full variable domain: KAGVTQTPRYLIKTRGQQVTLSCSPISGHRSVSWYQQTPGQGLQFLFEYFSETQRNKGNFPGRFSGRQFSNSRSEMNVSTLELGDSALYLCASSLRLAGTDTQYFGPGTRLTVL.

The V and J genes are TRBV18 and TRBJ2-1; D assignment may be TRBD1 or TRBD2 (6 bases each). The V and J ends lost 0 bases and 6 bases respectively, with 15 bases between them. The CDR3 consists of 16 residues. Germline V CDR1 and CDR2: KGHSH, LQKENI. CDR3 sequence (DNA): TGTGCCAGCTCACCACCGATCGGAGGGGGGACCAATGAGCAGTTCTTC. Amino acids: CASSPPIGGGTNEQFF.

The rearrangement links TRBV5-6 to TRBJ1-2; the D gene is possibly TRBD1 (6 bases). Germline values: CDR1 SGHDT, CDR2 YYEEEE. The germline V and J ends were trimmed by 0 bases and 4 bases, with 22 bases remaining between them. The CDR3 runs 18 residues. The CDR3 spells CASSLVFWGQKTSYGYTF. The CDR3 DNA follows: TGTGCCAGCAGCTTGGTTTTTTGGGGGCAGAAGACTTCCTATGGCTACACCTTC. The complete variable domain, with remaining parts taken from reference TRBV5-6 and TRBJ1-2, reads DAGVTQSPTHLIKTRGQQVTLRCSPKSGHDTVSWYQQALGQGPQFIFQYYEEEERQRGNFPDRFSGHQFPNYSSELNVNALLLGDSALYLCASSLVFWGQKTSYGYTFGSGTRLTVV.

The chain links TRBV28 to TRBJ1-1, with unresolved D. Per the germline V gene, CDR1 is MDHEN and CDR2 is SYDVKM. The CDR3 has 15 amino acids. The V end lost 5 bases, the J end lost 4 bases, and 17 bases lay between the germline ends. CDR3 sequence: CASSPTGIEPTEAFF. The CDR3 coding sequence is TGTGCCAGCAGTCCCACGGGGATAGAGCCCACTGAAGCTTTCTTT. Complete variable domain (other parts from reference TRBV28 and TRBJ1-1): DVKVTQSSRYLVKRTGEKVFLECVQDMDHENMFWYRQDPGLGLRLIYFSYDVKMKEKGDIPEGYSVSREKKERFSLILESASTNQTSMYLCASSPTGIEPTEAFFGQGTRLTVV.

This chain connects TRBV30 to TRBJ2-3; possibly TRBD2 for D (7 bases). Germline V gene data show CDR1 as GTSNPN and CDR2 as SVGIG (reference sequence). Trimming removed 6 bases at V and 2 bases at J, with 18 bases between. The CDR3 is 15 amino acids. This CDR3 reads CACGGQGSPTDTQYF. The DNA for the CDR3 is TGTGCCTGCGGGGGGCAGGGGTCCCCCACAGATACGCAGTATTTT.

V gene TRBV6-6 combines with J gene TRBJ1-1; a possible D gene is TRBD1 (6 bases). The CDR3 loop spans 14 amino acids. Trimming took 0 bases from V and 5 from J, leaving 10 bases between them. Germline V gene sequence: CDR1 MNHNY, CDR2 SVGAGI (reference sequence). The CDR3 nucleotides read TGTGCCAGCAGTTACTCGGAGGGGGGAACTGAAGCTTTCTTT. Residues: CASSYSEGGTEAFF.

The CDR3 spells CASRLTGETQYF. In DNA form, the CDR3 reads TGTGCCAGTAGACTAACCGGAGAGACCCAGTACTTC. The V call is TRBV19, the J call TRBJ2-5; no clear D. Trimming removed 6 bases at V and 4 bases at J, with 9 bases between. This CDR3 has 12 residues. Germline assignment: CDR1 LNHDA and CDR2 SQIVND (reference sequence).

A few counts support this clone. This chain links TRBV5-6 with TRBJ2-7; 16 nucleotides align to TRBD2. This CDR3 has 19 residues. The V segment lost 3 bases and the J segment 3 bases; nucleotides outside the gene matches: 12. The germline V gene encodes CDR1 SGHDT and CDR2 YYEEEE. The CDR3 DNA reads as TGTGCCAGCAGCTCCATCACCGGGACTAGCGGGGGGGCCTTCTACGAGCAGTACTTC. Amino acid sequence: CASSSITGTSGGAFYEQYF.

Worth noting for this clone: Other DNA variants within this sample encode the same CDR3. The gene calls are TRBV2 and TRBJ2-7; the D is unclear. V lost 3 bases and J lost 2, with 5 bases in between. The CDR3 covers 12 residues. The germline gives CDR1 SNHLY, CDR2 FYNNEI. CDR3 in DNA: TGTGCCAGCAGTGAGTCCGCCTACGAGCAGTACTTC. As protein: CASSESAYEQYF.

The rearrangement joins TRBV19 to TRBJ1-1, with 7 bases identical to TRBD1. The CDR3 length is 13 residues. In germline, CDR1 is LNHDA, CDR2 SQIVND (reference sequence). V trimming: 6 bases; J trimming: 4 bases; junction bases outside the gene matches: 5. The CDR3 DNA reads as TGTGCCAGTAGACCCGACAGGGTCACTGAAGCTTTCTTT. This codes for CASRPDRVTEAFF.

Only a few counts were recorded for this clone. The chain carries TRBV12-5 and TRBJ2-2, with TRBD2 as a possible D gene (6 bases). In germline, CDR1 is LGHNT, CDR2 FRNRAP. The CDR3 runs to 16 residues. Trimming took off 6 bases at V and 2 bases at J, with 16 bases between the two ends. In DNA form, the CDR3 reads TGTGCTAGTGGCTCCCGGAGGGACTTCAACACCGGGGAGCTGTTTTTT. Its protein product is CASGSRRDFNTGELFF.

This clone was observed a handful of times. The gene calls are TRBV5-1 and TRBJ2-3, with 10 positions matching TRBD2. Trimming at V came to 0 bases and at J to 2 bases, leaving 3 bases not matched to a gene. The CDR3 length is 16 residues. The V gene's germline CDR1 is SGHRS and CDR2 YFSETQ. DNA for the CDR3: TGCGCCAGCAGCTTGGCTCTAGCGGGGGTCACAGATACGCAGTATTTT. Residues: CASSLALAGVTDTQYF.

This chain links TRBV6-5 with TRBJ2-3, with a tentative D call TRBD1 (6 bases). This CDR3 has 14 amino acids. Between the trimmed V and J ends, which lost 5 bases and 3 bases, there was a span of 12 bases. Looked up from germline, CDR1 is MNHEY and CDR2 is SVGAGI. CDR3 sequence reads: CASSRDGQTDTQYF. CDR3 sequence (DNA): TGTGCCAGCAGTCGAGACGGACAGACAGATACGCAGTATTTT.

V is TRBV7-6 and J is TRBJ2-5; no definite D call. V lost 1 base, J lost 0 bases, and 6 bases lay in between. Germline CDR1 and CDR2: SGHVS and FNYEAQ. CDR3 size: 14 residues. This CDR3 reads CASSLVIHQETQYF. Here the CDR3 DNA reads TGTGCCAGCAGCTTAGTCATTCACCAAGAGACCCAGTACTTC.

The V and J genes are TRBV6-5 and TRBJ2-4; 9 nucleotides match TRBD2. This CDR3 is 16 amino acids long. V lost 2 bases to trimming and J lost 0 bases; unmatched junction nucleotides: 2. CDR1 and CDR2 (germline): MNHEY, SVGAGI. CDR3 sequence: CASSYGTSQAKNIQYF. DNA of the CDR3: TGTGCCAGCAGTTACGGGACTAGCCAAGCCAAAAACATTCAGTACTTC.

This clone has more than one count but fewer than ten. This rearrangement joins TRBV7-2 to TRBJ2-1; D remains ambiguous. Deletions cut 6 bases from V and 0 bases from J, with 15 bases between. The CDR3 has 16 amino acids. CDR1 SGHTA and CDR2 FQGNSA come from the germline V gene. The CDR3 reads CASRGIRTPSYNEQFF. For the CDR3, the DNA is TGTGCCAGCAGGGGCATCCGAACCCCCTCCTACAATGAGCAGTTCTTC.